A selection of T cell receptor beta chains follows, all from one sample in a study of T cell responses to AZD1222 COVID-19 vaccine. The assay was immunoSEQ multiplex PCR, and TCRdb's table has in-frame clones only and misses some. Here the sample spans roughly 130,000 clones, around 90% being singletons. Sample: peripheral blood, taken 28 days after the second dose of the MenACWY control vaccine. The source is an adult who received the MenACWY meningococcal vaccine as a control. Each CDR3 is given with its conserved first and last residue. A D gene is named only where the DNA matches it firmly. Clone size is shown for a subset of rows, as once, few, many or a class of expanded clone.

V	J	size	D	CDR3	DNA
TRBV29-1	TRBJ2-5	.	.	CSVRVQGQETQYF	TGCAGCGTCCGAGTGCAGGGACAAGAGACCCAGTACTTC
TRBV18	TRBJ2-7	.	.	CASSLRGGDDEQYF	TGTGCCAGCTCTCTCAGAGGGGGGGACGACGAGCAGTACTTC
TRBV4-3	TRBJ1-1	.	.	CASSLSHGTPSF	TGCGCCAGCAGCCTTTCGCACGGGACACCCTCCTTT
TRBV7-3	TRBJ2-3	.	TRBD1	CASSPTGTDTQYF	TGTGCCAGCAGCCCGACAGGGACCGATACGCAGTATTTT
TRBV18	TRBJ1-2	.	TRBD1	CASSPRTGANYGYTF	TGTGCCAGCTCACCACGGACAGGGGCCAACTATGGCTACACCTTC
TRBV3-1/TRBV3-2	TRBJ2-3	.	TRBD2	CASRERETGSGTDTQYF	TGTGCGAGCAGGGAGCGGGAGACCGGGAGTGGCACAGATACGCAGTATTTT
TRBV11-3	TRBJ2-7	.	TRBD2	CASSPSLADEQYF	TGTGCCAGCAGCCCCAGCCTAGCGGACGAGCAGTACTTC
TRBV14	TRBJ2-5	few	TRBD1	CASRLGQGEGETQYF	TGTGCCAGCAGGCTGGGACAGGGTGAGGGAGAGACCCAGTACTTC
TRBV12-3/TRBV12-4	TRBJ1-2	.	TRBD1	CASSGQGARGYTF	TGTGCCAGCAGTGGGCAGGGGGCGAGGGGCTACACCTTC
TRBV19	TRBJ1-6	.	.	CASSKGQPSYNSPLHF	TGTGCCAGTAGTAAAGGACAGCCCTCCTATAATTCACCCCTCCACTTT
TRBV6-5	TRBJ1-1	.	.	CATESGRGGEAFF	TGTGCCACCGAATCGGGACGGGGAGGTGAAGCTTTCTTT
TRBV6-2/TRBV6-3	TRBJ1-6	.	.	CASSSYNSPLHF	TGTGCCAGCAGCTCTTATAATTCACCCCTCCACTTT
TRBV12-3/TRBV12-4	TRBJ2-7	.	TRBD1	CATAGQGAYEQYF	TGTGCCACCGCCGGACAGGGGGCGTACGAGCAGTACTTC
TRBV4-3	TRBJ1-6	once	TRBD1	CASSKTGGNSPLHF	TGCGCCAGCAGCAAGACAGGGGGTAATTCACCCCTCCACTTT
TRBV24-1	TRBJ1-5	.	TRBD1	CATGQADSNQPQHF	TGTGCCACGGGACAGGCTGATAGCAATCAGCCCCAGCATTTT
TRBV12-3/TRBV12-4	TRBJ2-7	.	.	CASSLRHGYEQYF	TGTGCCAGCAGTTTAAGGCACGGCTACGAGCAGTACTTC
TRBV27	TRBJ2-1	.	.	CASSSTYNEQFF	TGTGCCAGCAGTTCAACATACAATGAGCAGTTCTTC